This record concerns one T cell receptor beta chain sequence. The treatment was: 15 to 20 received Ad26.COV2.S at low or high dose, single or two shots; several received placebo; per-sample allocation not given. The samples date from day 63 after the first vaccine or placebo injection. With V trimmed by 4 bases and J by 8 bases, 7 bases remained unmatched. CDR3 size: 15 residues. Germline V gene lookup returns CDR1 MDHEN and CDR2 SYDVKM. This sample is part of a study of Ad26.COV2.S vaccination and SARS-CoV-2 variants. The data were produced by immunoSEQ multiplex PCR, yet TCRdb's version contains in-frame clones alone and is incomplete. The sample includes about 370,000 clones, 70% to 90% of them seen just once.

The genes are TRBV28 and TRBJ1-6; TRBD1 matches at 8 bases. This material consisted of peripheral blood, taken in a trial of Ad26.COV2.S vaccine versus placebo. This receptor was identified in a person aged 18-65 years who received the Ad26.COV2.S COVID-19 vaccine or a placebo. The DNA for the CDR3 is TGTGCCAGCAGTTCATCGGACAGGGAATATTCACCCCTCCACTTT. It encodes CASSSSDREYSPLHF.